One and the same sample provided the 20 T cell receptor beta chains below, sequenced in a study of blood T cell repertoires in COVID-19 (dated by TCRdb to the early 2020s). Libraries were made using the immunoSEQ multiplex PCR assay. TCRdb took this table from immuneACCESS and kept in-frame rearrangements with V and J called. Such tables lack part of the clones; where checked against another copy, unresolved V genes explain under half of the gap, and the rest is unexplained. In this sample the table shows approximately 58,000 clones, 90% to 95% of which occur a single time. Of the sample, 2.5% to 3.5% is held by the ten largest clones. The sequenced material came from peripheral blood. All receptors come from a human donor in a cohort sampled during active COVID-19.

This clone was seen just once. CDR3 DNA sequence: TGTGCCACCAGCAACCCTTGGGACAGCCTCTCTGGAAACACCATATATTTT. Translated, it gives CATSNPWDSLSGNTIYF. The chain has TRBV15 and TRBJ1-3, with 7 bases fitting TRBD1. The CDR3 spans 17 residues. CDR1 and CDR2 (germline): LNHNV, YYDKDF (reference sequence). The V segment lost 4 bases and the J segment 0 bases; nucleotides outside the gene matches: 9.

The rearrangement uses TRBV5-8 and TRBJ1-2, with 9 bases matching TRBD1. The trim removed 4 bases at V and 5 bases at J, leaving 12 bases unmatched. This CDR3 region has 16 residues. CDR1 and CDR2 (germline): SGHTS, YDEGEE. CDR3 loop: CASSTPGTGFLYGYTF. The CDR3 nucleotides read TGTGCCAGCAGCACCCCCGGGACAGGGTTTTTGTATGGCTACACCTTC.

The chain links TRBV4-3 to TRBJ2-3, with a weak D call TRBD1 (6 bases). Germline CDR1 LGHNA, CDR2 YSLEER. V lost 3 bases, J lost 1 base, and 11 bases lay in between. The CDR3 extends over 15 amino acids. The CDR3 loop reads CASSHRQARTDTQYF. The CDR3 bases are TGCGCCAGCAGCCATCGACAGGCCCGCACAGATACGCAGTATTTT.

V gene TRBV6-5 combines with J gene TRBJ1-5, with D possibly matching TRBD1 (6 bases). The CDR3 consists of 15 residues. Trimming shortened V by 5 bases and J by 6 bases, and 17 bases separated the two germline ends. Germline CDR1 reads MNHEY; CDR2 reads SVGAGI. The CDR3 nucleotides are TGTGCCAGCAGTCCACTAGGGGGGGATGGTCAGCCCCAGCATTTT. This gives the protein CASSPLGGDGQPQHF.

The CDR3 loop reads CASSQQGTDTQYF. The DNA for the CDR3 is TGTGCCAGCAGCCAGCAGGGCACAGATACGCAGTATTTT. V gene TRBV3-1 (or the pseudogene TRBV3-2) combines with J gene TRBJ2-3; no definite D call. Germline V gene lookup returns CDR1 LGHDT and CDR2 YNNKEL (reference sequence). This CDR3 spans 13 amino acids. Trimming removed 3 bases from V and 1 base from J, with 5 bases in between.

This clone showed up just a few times. This rearrangement joins TRBV5-1 to TRBJ1-1; possible D gene TRBD1, 6 bases. CDR3 size: 15 residues. Germline-derived CDR1 and CDR2 are SGHRS and YFSETQ. Trimming took 4 bases from V and 8 from J, leaving 21 bases between them. The CDR3: CASSRRQESSPEAFF. CDR3 sequence (DNA): TGCGCCAGCAGCAGGCGACAGGAGTCGTCCCCCGAAGCTTTCTTT.

This chain joins TRBV24-1 and TRBJ2-5; D is unclear. V was pared by 2 bases and J by 5 bases, with 14 bases between. Germline CDR1 and CDR2: KGHDR and SFDVKD. The CDR3 length is 15 residues. CDR3 nucleotide sequence: TGTGCCACCAGTGATTCCGCTACTCGGTGGGAGACCCAGTACTTC. This sequence encodes CATSDSATRWETQYF.

This clone was recorded once. V and J are TRBV7-9 and TRBJ1-2; D is uncertain. Germline V gene sequence: CDR1 SEHNR, CDR2 FQNEAQ (reference sequence). The V end lost 1 base, the J end lost 5 bases, and 17 bases lay between the germline ends. The CDR3 loop spans 16 amino acids. The CDR3 sequence: CASSLGGAPGEYGYTF. The DNA for the CDR3 is TGTGCCAGCAGCTTAGGGGGAGCCCCAGGCGAGTATGGCTACACCTTC.

The V gene is TRBV10-3, the J gene TRBJ2-5; D is ambiguous. From germline, CDR1 is ENHRY and CDR2 SYGVKD. The CDR3 runs to 13 residues. V lost 6 bases and J 2 bases, leaving 10 bases between the germline ends. The CDR3 reads CAISTGSQETQYF. DNA of the CDR3: TGTGCCATCAGCACCGGGTCTCAAGAGACCCAGTACTTC.

The rearrangement uses TRBV10-1 and TRBJ2-1; TRBD1 is a possible D gene (6 bases). There are 13 residues in the CDR3. Trimming removed 3 bases from V and 10 bases from J, with 13 bases in between. CDR1 WNHNN and CDR2 SYGVQD come from the germline V gene (reference sequence). The CDR3 protein is CASSEGQPKEQFF. The CDR3 nucleotides are TGCGCCAGCAGTGAAGGACAGCCAAAGGAGCAGTTCTTC.

V is TRBV13 and J is TRBJ1-6, with D possibly matching TRBD1 (6 bases). Germline CDR1 and CDR2: PRHDT and FYEKMQ (reference sequence). The CDR3 loop spans 14 amino acids. V dropped 5 bases and J dropped 10 bases, with 15 bases sitting between them. CDR3 DNA sequence: TGTGCCAGCAGCGCCCGGGGGGCACGATCACCCCTCCACTTT. Amino acids: CASSARGARSPLHF. The whole variable domain, remainder taken from reference TRBV13 and TRBJ1-6, is AAGVIQSPRHLIKEKRETATLKCYPIPRHDTVYWYQQGPGQDPQFLISFYEKMQSDKGSIPDRFSAQQFSDYHSELNMSSLELGDSALYFCASSARGARSPLHFGNGTRLTVT.

As DNA, the CDR3 is TGTGCCAGCAGTCCTAACTCCGCCGGGACTAGCGCCTTGGATGAGCAGTTCTTC. Its translation: CASSPNSAGTSALDEQFF. This chain joins TRBV6-6 and TRBJ2-1; 10 nucleotides line up with TRBD2. Germline-derived CDR1 and CDR2 are MNHNY and SVGAGI (reference sequence). After removal of 5 bases from V and 8 bases from J, the junction contained 18 bases not matched to a gene. CDR3 size: 18 residues.

The chain joins TRBV19 to TRBJ1-6; D gene uncertain. CDR1 is LNHDA, CDR2 SQIVND, per germline (reference sequence). V shed 3 bases and J shed 7 bases, with 13 bases lying between them. The CDR3 covers 15 residues. CDR3 coding DNA: TGTGCCAGTAGTATTCCGGAGGGAAGGAATTCACCCCTCCACTTT. It yields the protein CASSIPEGRNSPLHF.

The chain recombines TRBV30 with TRBJ2-2, with D unclear. V dropped 1 base and J dropped 1 base, with 13 bases sitting between them. The V gene's germline CDR1 is GTSNPN and CDR2 SVGIG (reference sequence). This CDR3 comprises 16 residues. The CDR3 reads CAWSDEAAVNTGELFF. In nucleotides, the CDR3 is TGTGCCTGGAGTGACGAGGCGGCAGTGAACACCGGGGAGCTGTTTTTT.

The chain links TRBV28 to TRBJ2-5; 10 bases align to TRBD1. Germline trimming cut 5 bases from V and 1 base from J; bases unmatched to any gene: 7. Germline lookup yields CDR1 MDHEN and CDR2 SYDVKM. The CDR3 is made up of 16 amino acids. CDR3 nucleotide sequence: TGTGCCAGCAGTCCGCGGGACAGGGGATTCCAAGAGACCCAGTACTTC. This translates into CASSPRDRGFQETQYF. The full variable domain, completed using reference TRBV28 and TRBJ2-5, is DVKVTQSSRYLVKRTGEKVFLECVQDMDHENMFWYRQDPGLGLRLIYFSYDVKMKEKGDIPEGYSVSREKKERFSLILESASTNQTSMYLCASSPRDRGFQETQYFGPGTRLLVL.

V is TRBV5-1 and J is TRBJ2-1; 7 bases line up with TRBD2. The CDR3 extends over 17 amino acids. The V and J ends lost 1 base and 2 bases, in that order; junction bases with no gene match: 9. The germline CDR1 and CDR2 sequences are SGHRS and YFSETQ. The CDR3 coding sequence is TGCGCCAGCAGCTTGTACCCCGGGACTACCACCTACAATGAGCAGTTCTTC. Its translation is CASSLYPGTTTYNEQFF.

The rearrangement uses TRBV28 and TRBJ2-7; perhaps TRBD1 as D (5 bases). From germline, CDR1 is MDHEN and CDR2 SYDVKM. V lost 2 bases and J 3 bases, leaving 8 bases between the germline ends. This CDR3 has 13 residues. CDR3 loop: CASSLQGYYEQYF. CDR3 sequence (DNA): TGTGCCAGCAGTTTACAGGGATACTACGAGCAGTACTTC.

The V call is TRBV19, the J call TRBJ2-5, with D possibly being TRBD2 (7 bases). Germline CDR1 LNHDA, CDR2 SQIVND (reference sequence). Trimming removed 3 bases from V and 4 bases from J, with 21 bases in between. This CDR3 contains 17 residues. CDR3 loop: CASSIRAGATGGETQYF. The CDR3 DNA reads TGTGCCAGTAGTATTCGGGCGGGGGCCACGGGGGGAGAGACCCAGTACTTC.

This clone appeared a single time. The chain links TRBV15 to TRBJ2-7, with D tentatively TRBD1 (5 bases). The CDR3 consists of 14 residues. The V gene's germline CDR1 is LNHNV and CDR2 YYDKDF (reference sequence). Trimming removed 3 bases from V and 4 bases from J, with 13 bases in between. In nucleotides, the CDR3 is TGTGCCACCAGCAGTCTCCCCCCAGGGTACGAGCAGTACGTC. This encodes CATSSLPPGYEQYV.

This rearrangement joins TRBV28 to TRBJ1-2, with 7 bases matching TRBD1. The CDR3 extends over 15 amino acids. Trimming at V came to 5 bases and at J to 4 bases, leaving 10 bases not matched to a gene. Germline assignment: CDR1 MDHEN and CDR2 SYDVKM. The CDR3, as DNA: TGTGCCAGCAGTGCTCACGACAGGGAACTCTATGGCTACACCTTC. It is translated as CASSAHDRELYGYTF.